The 16 T cell receptor beta chains reported below all come from one sample, sequenced in a study of blood T cell repertoires in COVID-19. The assay was immunoSEQ multiplex PCR, and TCRdb's table has in-frame clones only and misses some. The sample shows about 210,000 clones, approximately 80% of them seen only once. The specimen was PBMCs or T cells enriched from blood (not recorded which). The receptors shown here come from a man aged 25-45 years with acute COVID-19.

V is TRBV19 and J is TRBJ1-6, with unresolved D. The CDR3 extends over 15 amino acids. V shed 3 bases and J shed 5 bases, with 11 bases lying between them. CDR1 and CDR2 from the germline V gene are LNHDA and SQIVND (reference sequence). CDR3 amino acids: CASSIQNRNNSPLHF. The CDR3 DNA is TGTGCCAGTAGTATCCAGAACAGAAATAATTCACCCCTCCACTTT.

The V and J genes are TRBV7-3 and TRBJ1-1, with D perhaps TRBD1 (5 bases). The germline gives CDR1 SGHTA, CDR2 FQGTGA. The germline V and J ends were trimmed by 2 bases and 0 bases, with 10 bases remaining between them. The CDR3 loop spans 15 amino acids. The CDR3 here is CASSLYGGMNTEAFF. For the CDR3, the DNA is TGTGCCAGCAGCTTATATGGGGGGATGAACACTGAAGCTTTCTTT.

The CDR3 sequence is CASSHERQEAFF. The CDR3, as DNA: TGTGCCAGCAGCCACGAGCGACAGGAAGCTTTCTTT. The rearrangement links TRBV3-1 (or the pseudogene TRBV3-2) to TRBJ1-1; D is perhaps TRBD1 (5 bases). Germline CDR1 reads LGHDT; CDR2 reads YNNKEL (reference sequence). Trimming pared 3 bases from V and 8 bases from J, leaving 10 bases between. The CDR3 runs to 12 residues.

This clone has only one observation. The CDR3 loop reads CSAIYDYGYTF. CDR3 nucleotide sequence: TGCAGTGCAATATATGACTATGGCTACACCTTC. The chain carries TRBV20-1 and TRBJ1-2; D remains ambiguous. V was pared by 6 bases and J by 3 bases, with 8 bases between. The CDR3 totals 11 residues. CDR1 and CDR2 from the germline V gene are DFQATT and SNEGSKA (reference sequence).

A few counts support this clone. V and J are TRBV28 and TRBJ1-2; D remains ambiguous. The V end was cut by 2 bases, the J end by 3 bases, with 7 bases between. Germline V CDR1 and CDR2: MDHEN, SYDVKM. This CDR3 region has 13 residues. CDR3 sequence reads: CASSLNSDYGYTF. CDR3 DNA: TGTGCCAGCAGTTTAAACAGTGACTATGGCTACACCTTC.

This chain links TRBV3-1 (or the pseudogene TRBV3-2) with TRBJ2-1; 9 bases map to TRBD2. Germline loops: CDR1 LGHDT, CDR2 YNNKEL (reference sequence). The CDR3 totals 16 residues. J gave up 2 bases and V 1 base, and 3 bases lay outside the gene matches. This CDR3 reads CASSQVSGGPYNEQFF. As DNA, the CDR3 is TGTGCCAGCAGCCAAGTTAGCGGGGGCCCCTACAATGAGCAGTTCTTC.

V gene TRBV3-1 (or the pseudogene TRBV3-2) combines with J gene TRBJ1-6; TRBD1 matches 7 bases. V dropped 2 bases and J dropped 14; count of bases not matched to a gene: 9. The CDR3 extends over 14 amino acids. CDR1 LGHDT and CDR2 YNNKEL come from the germline V gene (reference sequence). The CDR3 sequence is CASSQLEGAGTLHF. In nucleotides, the CDR3 is TGTGCCAGCAGCCAATTGGAGGGGGCGGGAACCCTCCACTTT.

The chain has TRBV6-5 and TRBJ1-1, with 12 bases lining up with TRBD1. Losses at the gene ends were 6 bases for V and 3 bases for J; bases not matched to a gene: 5. Germline CDR1 and CDR2: MNHEY and SVGAGI. The CDR3 spans 15 residues. The CDR3 nucleotides read TGTGCCAGCAGCTGGGGACAGGGGGCTCACACTGAAGCTTTCTTT. Its protein product is CASSWGQGAHTEAFF.

The chain combines TRBV2 with TRBJ2-7, with 7 bases aligning to TRBD2. The CDR3 is 12 residues long. V was clipped by 8 bases and J by 3 bases; unmatched bases: 4. From germline, CDR1 is SNHLY and CDR2 FYNNEI. CDR3 bases: TGTGCCAGCGCTCCGGGGGGCTACGAGCAGTACTTC. Translation gives CASAPGGYEQYF.

The chain couples TRBV20-1 to TRBJ1-3; tentative D call: TRBD1 (6 bases). Trimming removed 6 bases at V and 14 bases at J, with 17 bases between. CDR1 DFQATT and CDR2 SNEGSKA come from the germline V gene (reference sequence). The CDR3 has 11 amino acids. CDR3 sequence: CSARIGQLLYF. The CDR3 bases are TGCAGTGCGCGCATCGGACAGCTTCTATATTTT.

This sequence joins TRBV24-1 and TRBJ2-1; D not certain. Germline V gene data show CDR1 as KGHDR and CDR2 as SFDVKD. V was cut by 0 bases and J by 7 bases, with 6 bases left in between. This CDR3 has 13 amino acids. The chain's CDR3 is CATSDLFPNEQFF. As DNA, the CDR3 is TGTGCCACCAGTGATTTGTTTCCGAATGAGCAGTTCTTC.

This clone was counted only a few times. The V gene is TRBV18, the J gene TRBJ1-3; D might be TRBD1 (6 bases). Per germline, CDR1 KGHSH and CDR2 LQKENI. The CDR3 extends over 15 amino acids. V was cut by 5 bases and J by 1 base, with 12 bases left in between. CDR3 in amino acids: CASSFTGTSGNTIYF. The CDR3 bases are TGTGCCAGCTCATTTACCGGGACATCTGGAAACACCATATATTTT.

The chain links TRBV6-5 to TRBJ1-2, with 10 bases identical to TRBD1. Germline V gives CDR1 MNHEY, CDR2 SVGAGI. V was pared by 6 bases and J by 4 bases, with 5 bases of the junction left unmatched. This CDR3 is 14 amino acids long. The CDR3: CASSAGTGVYGYTF. The CDR3 DNA reads TGTGCCAGCAGCGCCGGGACAGGGGTCTATGGCTACACCTTC.

The chain has TRBV7-2 and TRBJ1-5; TRBD1 matches 8 bases. The CDR3 has 17 residues. Trimming removed 4 bases from V and 3 bases from J; junction bases left unmatched: 11. Germline assignment: CDR1 SGHTA and CDR2 FQGNSA. The DNA of the CDR3 is TGTGCCAGCAGCTCCGGACAGGGAAAAAGGGACAATCAGCCCCAGCATTTT. Its protein product is CASSSGQGKRDNQPQHF.

The chain's CDR3 is CASSESPGKLFF. DNA of the CDR3: TGTGCCAGCAGTGAGAGTCCAGGGAAACTGTTTTTT. This rearrangement joins TRBV6-1 to TRBJ1-4; D might be TRBD1 (5 bases). Trimming left V 3 bases short and J 11 bases short, with 10 bases between. This CDR3 is 12 amino acids long. The germline V gene encodes CDR1 MNHNS and CDR2 SASEGT.

This chain connects TRBV27 to TRBJ1-2; the D gene is possibly TRBD1 (5 bases). This CDR3 is built from 15 residues. Germline V gene lookup returns CDR1 MNHEY and CDR2 SMNVEV (reference sequence). V shed 7 bases and J shed 8 bases, with 23 bases lying between them. CDR3 sequence (DNA): TGTGCCAGCACCCGAAGTGGGTATCAGGGCGGAGGCTACACCTTC. Its protein is CASTRSGYQGGGYTF.